The source of this TCR beta chain is a study of blood T cell repertoires in COVID-19. For the study at large: Acute and convalescent COVID-19 samples came from the United States, Italy and Spain. PBMCs, B-cell-depleted T cells, or T cells provided the cDNA or gDNA that made up the material.

CDR3 length: 15 amino acids. J gave up 1 base and V 2 bases, and 2 bases lay outside the gene matches. From germline, CDR1 is LNHDA and CDR2 SQIVND (reference sequence). This clone occurred once. As handled by the study authors: The authors estimated nucleated cell counts from reference gene primer amplification. Generated by immunoSEQ multiplex PCR, the TCRdb table keeps only in-frame clones and is missing some. The DNA was the basis for D and trimming; V, J and clone size are from that table. The top ten clones hold around 8.8% of a sample with approximately 270,000 clones, around nine tenths of them seen once.

The chain combines TRBV19 with TRBJ1-1; 9 bases map to TRBD1. Sequencing was performed on peripheral blood. The clonotype originates from a man aged 40-49 years with active or convalescent COVID-19. The CDR3 sequence: CASSIWGQGNTEAFF. The CDR3 DNA reads as TGTGCCAGTAGTATATGGGGACAGGGGAACACTGAAGCTTTCTTT.